The 25 T cell receptor beta chains below all came from one sample that was sequenced in a study of cytomegalovirus exposure and HLA in healthy donors (dated 2017 in TCRdb). The method was the immunoSEQ multiplex PCR assay. For the multiplex PCR, a mixture combining 60 forward primers for TCR Vbeta segments and 13 reverse primers for TCR Jbeta segments was used. The table was pulled from immuneACCESS by TCRdb, which kept in-frame rearrangements only. Such tables lose some clones; where checked, under half of the loss comes from unresolved V genes, and the rest has no known cause. This sample lists about 200,000 clones; 60% to 80% were detected once. Just under 3% of the sample is taken by the ten largest. Sequencing was done on a sample of PBMCs. The source of these receptors is a woman between 25 and 40 years old in good health and CMV-seronegative.

This chain uses TRBV5-1 with TRBJ2-7, with D maybe TRBD2 (5 bases). The CDR3 sequence is 15 residues long. The germline CDR1 and CDR2 sequences are SGHRS and YFSETQ. V lost 0 bases and J lost 6, with 16 bases in between. The CDR3 sequence is CASSLGSTKGAEQYF. CDR3 in DNA: TGCGCCAGCAGCTTGGGTTCGACCAAGGGAGCCGAGCAGTACTTC.

The chain recombines TRBV5-5 with TRBJ2-5; no firm D call. In germline, CDR1 is SGHKS, CDR2 YYEKEE (reference sequence). V gave up 5 bases and J gave up 1 base, with 12 bases separating them. The CDR3 is 14 amino acids. CDR3 sequence (DNA): TGTGCCAGCAGTCTAGACTCGCTCCAAGAGACCCAGTACTTC. Residues: CASSLDSLQETQYF.

The chain uses TRBV6-6 and TRBJ1-5; 7 nucleotides line up with TRBD1. This CDR3 is 15 amino acids long. The V gene's germline CDR1 is MNHNY and CDR2 SVGAGI (reference sequence). The V segment lost 6 bases and the J segment 0 bases; nucleotides outside the gene matches: 5. The CDR3 bases are TGTGCCAGCAGGGGACAGCTTGATAGCAATCAGCCCCAGCATTTT. Amino acid sequence: CASRGQLDSNQPQHF.

The gene calls are TRBV29-1 and TRBJ1-2, with D unclear. The CDR3 runs 12 residues. V was shortened by 4 bases and J by 1 base, with 7 bases between the two germline ends. Per the germline V gene, CDR1 is SQVTM and CDR2 is ANQGSEA. The CDR3 spells CSVVPVNYGYTF. CDR3 in DNA: TGCAGCGTTGTTCCCGTTAACTATGGCTACACCTTC.

To note about this clone: The junction and the germline gene differ at one end; a read error may be behind it. CDR3 sequence (DNA): TGTGCTAGCAGCTTGGTCCCCGGCAGGCTTAATGAAAAACTGTTTTTT. Amino acid sequence: CASSLVPGRLNEKLFF. This chain uses TRBV5-5 with TRBJ1-4; D is unresolved. The CDR3 runs to 16 residues. Germline CDR1 and CDR2: SGHKS and YYEKEE (reference sequence).

The chain is built from TRBV28 and TRBJ2-3; 8 nucleotides align to TRBD1. The germline CDR1 and CDR2 sequences are MDHEN and SYDVKM. J was trimmed by 4 bases and V by 7 bases; bases with no gene match: 10. There are 15 residues in the CDR3. CDR3 nucleotides: TGTGCCAGCAATGGTCCGGGACAGGTTCCAGATACGCAGTATTTT. It translates to CASNGPGQVPDTQYF. Looking up the rest from reference TRBV28 and TRBJ2-3 gives the full variable domain: DVKVTQSSRYLVKRTGEKVFLECVQDMDHENMFWYRQDPGLGLRLIYFSYDVKMKEKGDIPEGYSVSREKKERFSLILESASTNQTSMYLCASNGPGQVPDTQYFGPGTRLTVL.

This sequence joins TRBV18 and TRBJ1-2; D call uncertain. V shed 4 bases and J shed 2 bases, with 11 bases lying between them. Germline CDR1 and CDR2: KGHSH and LQKENI. The CDR3 has 14 residues. Written as DNA, the CDR3 is TGTGCCAGCTCACGACCGGGCCTCAACTATGGCTACACCTTC. Its translation: CASSRPGLNYGYTF.

This clone is a singleton in its sample. This rearrangement joins TRBV5-4 to TRBJ2-1; a possible D gene is TRBD2 (7 bases). The CDR3 sequence is 14 residues long. Germline values: CDR1 SGHNT, CDR2 YYREEE (reference sequence). The V and J ends lost 0 bases and 8 bases respectively, with 12 bases between them. The CDR3 DNA reads TGTGCCAGCAGCTTGGACCCGGGGGGCTATGAGCAGTTCTTC. Protein: CASSLDPGGYEQFF. Full variable domain (rest looked up from reference TRBV5-4 and TRBJ2-1): ETGVTQSPTHLIKTRGQQVTLRCSSQSGHNTVSWYQQALGQGPQFIFQYYREEENGRGNFPPRFSGLQFPNYSSELNVNALELDDSALYLCASSLDPGGYEQFFGPGTRLTVL.

The chain has TRBV19 and TRBJ2-4, with 10 bases matching TRBD2. CDR3 length: 19 residues. The trim removed 5 bases at V and 0 bases at J, leaving 13 bases unmatched. The germline gives CDR1 LNHDA, CDR2 SQIVND (reference sequence). The CDR3 DNA reads as TGTGCCAGTAGTCGGCCTAGCGGGAGCCTTCTCATAGCCAAAAACATTCAGTACTTC. Its protein is CASSRPSGSLLIAKNIQYF.

The chain joins TRBV25-1 to TRBJ1-2; no firm D call. The V and J ends lost 2 bases and 2 bases respectively, with 15 bases between them. CDR1 is MGHDK and CDR2 is SYGVNS in the germline V gene. The CDR3 has 16 amino acids. The CDR3 DNA reads TGTGCCAGCAGTGAAGGCGGTAGGGAGGGAAACTATGGCTACACCTTC. Its protein is CASSEGGREGNYGYTF.

This clone was seen just once. The chain is built from TRBV15 and TRBJ2-5, with TRBD2 identical over 16 bases. Germline V lookup: CDR1 LNHNV, CDR2 YYDKDF (reference sequence). CDR3 size: 18 residues. J lost 5 bases, V lost 3 bases, and 9 bases had no gene match. CDR3: CATSRSGTSGGALETQYF. CDR3 coding DNA: TGTGCCACCAGCAGGTCCGGGACTAGCGGGGGGGCCCTGGAGACCCAGTACTTC.

The V and J genes are TRBV13 and TRBJ2-5; 9 bases are shared with TRBD2. This CDR3 has 16 amino acids. J lost 3 bases, V lost 3 bases, and 8 bases had no gene match. CDR1 and CDR2 (germline): PRHDT, FYEKMQ (reference sequence). The DNA of the CDR3 is TGTGCCAGCAGCTTCGAGCGGGGGGCCCGAGAAGAGACCCAGTACTTC. Translated: CASSFERGAREETQYF.

The genes are TRBV30 and TRBJ2-4; no definite D call. V lost 2 bases, J lost 0 bases, and 5 bases lay in between. The CDR3 sequence is 13 residues long. The germline V gene has CDR1 GTSNPN and CDR2 SVGIG (reference sequence). The CDR3 loop is CAWSPLAKNIQYF. In DNA form, the CDR3 reads TGTGCCTGGAGTCCCCTAGCCAAAAACATTCAGTACTTC.

The rearrangement uses TRBV27 and TRBJ2-3; perhaps TRBD1 as D (6 bases). The V gene lost 5 bases and the J gene lost 4 bases, with 22 bases spanning the gap. The CDR3 sequence is 17 residues long. CDR1 is MNHEY, CDR2 SMNVEV, per germline (reference sequence). The DNA for the CDR3 is TGTGCCAGCAGTGTAGAAACCACAGGGATTGAGGCAGATACGCAGTATTTT. Residues: CASSVETTGIEADTQYF.

The chain recombines TRBV5-1 with TRBJ2-2, with a possible D match to TRBD2 (6 bases). V was cut by 1 base and J by 1 base, with 11 bases left in between. Germline CDR1 is SGHRS and CDR2 is YFSETQ. CDR3 size: 16 residues. The CDR3 sequence: CASSLRAGMNTGELFF. The CDR3 nucleotides are TGCGCCAGCAGCTTGCGGGCGGGGATGAACACCGGGGAGCTGTTTTTT.

V is TRBV27 and J is TRBJ1-2; TRBD1 matches at 8 bases. The CDR3 totals 15 residues. Unmatched junction bases numbered 8, after V lost 3 bases and J lost 5 bases. The germline CDR1 and CDR2 sequences are MNHEY and SMNVEV (reference sequence). The CDR3 loop is CASSFRAGGPYGYTF. DNA of the CDR3: TGTGCCAGCAGTTTTAGGGCAGGGGGCCCGTATGGCTACACCTTC.

This clone has only a few counts. This chain uses TRBV19 with TRBJ2-7; no firm D call. The CDR3 sequence is 15 residues long. The V gene's germline CDR1 is LNHDA and CDR2 SQIVND (reference sequence). Trimming removed 3 bases from V and 0 bases from J, with 12 bases in between. The CDR3 DNA follows: TGTGCCAGTAGTATCGGAGTCTGGAGCTCCTACGAGCAGTACTTC. This translates into CASSIGVWSSYEQYF.

This chain uses TRBV7-9 with TRBJ1-2; D is undetermined. This CDR3 is 16 amino acids long. V shed 6 bases and J shed 8 bases, with 25 bases lying between them. The germline CDR1 and CDR2 sequences are SEHNR and FQNEAQ (reference sequence). CDR3 in DNA: TGTGCCAGCAGATTAACTAGGGATAGGCCTACGGGAGGCTACACCTTC. This codes for CASRLTRDRPTGGYTF.

This clone was counted between two and nine times. This chain uses TRBV15 with TRBJ1-4; no firm D call. This CDR3 spans 13 amino acids. Trimming removed 0 bases from V and 3 bases from J, with 2 bases in between. Germline V lookup: CDR1 LNHNV, CDR2 YYDKDF (reference sequence). CDR3 sequence reads: CATSRDSNEKLFF. The DNA of the CDR3 is TGTGCCACCAGCAGAGACTCTAATGAAAAACTGTTTTTT.

J is TRBJ1-1 and V is TRBV11-2; 9 bases are a match to TRBD1. CDR3 length equals 15 residues. Unmatched junction bases numbered 2, after V lost 3 bases and J lost 0 bases. The germline V gene encodes CDR1 SGHAT and CDR2 FQNNGV. The CDR3, as DNA: TGTGCCAGCAGCTTCCGGACAGGGGTGAACACTGAAGCTTTCTTT. This sequence encodes CASSFRTGVNTEAFF.

The chain combines TRBV5-1 with TRBJ1-2; D is perhaps TRBD1 (5 bases). Per germline, CDR1 SGHRS and CDR2 YFSETQ. V was shortened by 4 bases and J by 1 base, with 8 bases between the two germline ends. The CDR3 has 13 amino acids. This CDR3 is CASSVTVNYGYTF. Written as DNA, the CDR3 is TGCGCCAGCAGCGTGACAGTTAACTATGGCTACACCTTC.

The rearrangement uses TRBV4-2 and TRBJ2-7; 15 positions agree with TRBD2. CDR1 LGHNA and CDR2 YNFKEQ come from the germline V gene. The V gene end was trimmed by 4 bases and the J gene end by 6 bases; junction bases not matched to a gene: 7. There are 16 residues in the CDR3. The CDR3 region has the DNA TGTGCCAGCAGCCGTGGGACTAGCGGGAGGTCTTCCGAGCAGTACTTC. It codes for CASSRGTSGRSSEQYF.

V is TRBV7-6 and J is TRBJ2-5, with TRBD2 matching 8 bases. V was clipped by 6 bases and J by 5 bases; unmatched bases: 14. CDR1 and CDR2 from the germline V gene are SGHVS and FNYEAQ. This CDR3 region has 16 residues. CDR3 bases: TGTGCCAGCAGTTCCCTAGCGGGCCGAGGCGATGAGACCCAGTACTTC. Encoded protein: CASSSLAGRGDETQYF.

This clone was observed once. The rearrangement links TRBV19 to TRBJ1-5, with a weak D call TRBD1 (6 bases). V lost 2 bases and J lost 7, with 12 bases in between. The CDR3 has 14 amino acids. The germline V gene encodes CDR1 LNHDA and CDR2 SQIVND (reference sequence). The CDR3 reads CASSIRGSEQPQHF. The CDR3 DNA sequence: TGTGCCAGTAGTATAAGGGGGTCTGAGCAGCCCCAGCATTTT.

The chain joins TRBV7-3 to TRBJ2-1; a weak D match, TRBD1 (5 bases). Trimming left V 4 bases short and J 8 bases short, with 9 bases between. This CDR3 has 12 residues. Germline CDR1 and CDR2: SGHTA and FQGTGA. The CDR3 region has the DNA TGTGCCAGCAGCTCACAAGGGGATGAGCAGTTCTTC. Protein: CASSSQGDEQFF.